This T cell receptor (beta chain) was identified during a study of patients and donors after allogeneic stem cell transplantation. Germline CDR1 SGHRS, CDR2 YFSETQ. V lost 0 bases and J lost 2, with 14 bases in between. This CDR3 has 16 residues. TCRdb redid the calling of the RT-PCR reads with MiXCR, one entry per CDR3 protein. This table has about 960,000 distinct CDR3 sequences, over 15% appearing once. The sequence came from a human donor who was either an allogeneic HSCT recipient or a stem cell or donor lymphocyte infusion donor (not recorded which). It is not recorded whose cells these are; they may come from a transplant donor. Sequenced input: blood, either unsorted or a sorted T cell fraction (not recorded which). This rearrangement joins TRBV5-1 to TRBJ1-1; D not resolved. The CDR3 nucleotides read TGCGCCAGCAGCTTGGGGTTGGCCATACCTAACACTGAAGCTTTCTTT. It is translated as CASSLGLAIPNTEAFF.